Sequencing of this TCR beta chain was carried out in a study of cytomegalovirus exposure and HLA in healthy donors. At sampling all donors were nominally healthy, likely with unrecorded immune exposures. CDR3 length equals 16 residues. Trimming removed 5 bases at V and 4 bases at J, with 17 bases between. Germline CDR1 is SGHVS and CDR2 is FNYEAQ. About this clone itself: What it binds is unknown.

Broader study findings: CMV antigen specificity of three CMV-associated chains was confirmed in vitro. The productive fraction for most TCR beta V segments was about 90% or about 30% in an earlier analysis. It emerged from a later analysis that several of the most significant clusters appeared to be linked to common viral pathogens.

PCR amplification relied on 60 Vbeta primers (plus 13 Jbeta primers). The data were produced by immunoSEQ multiplex PCR, yet TCRdb's version contains in-frame clones alone and is incomplete. The profile covers around 140,000 clones, with about four fifths appearing a single time and 1.1% taken by the ten largest. The TCR sequence derives from a male donor in good health and CMV-seronegative. The chain employs TRBV7-6 and TRBJ2-2; tentatively, D is TRBD2 (6 bases). Sequenced sample: PBMCs. DNA of the CDR3: TGTGCCAGCAGCCCTATGGGGACCGGGAGCACCGGGGAGCTGTTTTTT. Translation gives CASSPMGTGSTGELFF.